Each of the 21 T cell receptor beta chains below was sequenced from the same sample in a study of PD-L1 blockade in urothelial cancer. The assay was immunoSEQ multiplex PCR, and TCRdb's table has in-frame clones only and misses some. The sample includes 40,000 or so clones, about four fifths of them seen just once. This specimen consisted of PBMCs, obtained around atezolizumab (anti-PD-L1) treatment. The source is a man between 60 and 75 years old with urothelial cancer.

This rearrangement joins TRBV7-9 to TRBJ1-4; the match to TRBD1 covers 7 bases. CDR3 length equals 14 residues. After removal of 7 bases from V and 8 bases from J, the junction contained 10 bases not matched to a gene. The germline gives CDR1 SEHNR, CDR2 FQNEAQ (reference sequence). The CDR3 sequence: CASTRQGSREKLFF. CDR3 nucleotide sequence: TGTGCCAGCACAAGACAGGGCTCTAGAGAAAAACTGTTTTTT.

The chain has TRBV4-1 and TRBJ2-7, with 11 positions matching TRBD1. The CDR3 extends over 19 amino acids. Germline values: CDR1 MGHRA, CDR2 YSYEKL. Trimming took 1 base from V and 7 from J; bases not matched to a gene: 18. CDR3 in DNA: TGCGCCAGCAGCCAAGTGGGGGGAACCCGGGACAGGGGGACGGGGGAGCAGTACTTC. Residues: CASSQVGGTRDRGTGEQYF.

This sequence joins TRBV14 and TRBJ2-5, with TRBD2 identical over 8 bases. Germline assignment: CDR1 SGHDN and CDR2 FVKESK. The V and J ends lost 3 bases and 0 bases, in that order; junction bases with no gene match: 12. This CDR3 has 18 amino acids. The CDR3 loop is CASSHIRGAGANQETQYF. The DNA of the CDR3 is TGTGCCAGCAGCCACATAAGAGGAGCGGGGGCAAACCAAGAGACCCAGTACTTC.

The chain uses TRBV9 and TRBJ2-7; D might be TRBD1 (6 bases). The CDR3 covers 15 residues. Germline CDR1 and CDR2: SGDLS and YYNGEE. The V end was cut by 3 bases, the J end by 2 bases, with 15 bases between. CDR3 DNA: TGTGCCAGCAGCGCGTCCACAGGGAGCGCCTACGAGCAGTACTTC. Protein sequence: CASSASTGSAYEQYF.

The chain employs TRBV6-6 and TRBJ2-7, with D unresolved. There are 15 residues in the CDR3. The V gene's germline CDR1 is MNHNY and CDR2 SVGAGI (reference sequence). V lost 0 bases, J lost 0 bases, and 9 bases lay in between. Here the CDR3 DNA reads TGTGCCAGCAGTTACTCGACCAGGCCCTCCTACGAGCAGTACTTC. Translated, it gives CASSYSTRPSYEQYF.

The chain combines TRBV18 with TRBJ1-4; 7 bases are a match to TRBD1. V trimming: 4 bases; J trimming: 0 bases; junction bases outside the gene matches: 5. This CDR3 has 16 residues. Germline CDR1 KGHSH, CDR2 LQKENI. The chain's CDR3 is CASSQTGQTTNEKLFF. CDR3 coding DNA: TGTGCCAGCTCACAAACGGGACAGACAACTAATGAAAAACTGTTTTTT.

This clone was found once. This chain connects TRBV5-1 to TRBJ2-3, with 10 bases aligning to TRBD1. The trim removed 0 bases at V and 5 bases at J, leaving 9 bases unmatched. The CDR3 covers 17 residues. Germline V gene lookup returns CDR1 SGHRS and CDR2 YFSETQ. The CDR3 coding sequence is TGCGCCAGCAGCTTGGGGAGCCGACAGGGGGCAAGAGATACGCAGTATTTT. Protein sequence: CASSLGSRQGARDTQYF. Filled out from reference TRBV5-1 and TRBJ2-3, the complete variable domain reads KAGVTQTPRYLIKTRGQQVTLSCSPISGHRSVSWYQQTPGQGLQFLFEYFSETQRNKGNFPGRFSGRQFSNSRSEMNVSTLELGDSALYLCASSLGSRQGARDTQYFGPGTRLTVL.

The CDR3 reads CASSPGAASTDTQYF. CDR3 DNA sequence: TGTGCCAGCAGCCCCGGAGCAGCTAGCACAGATACGCAGTATTTT. The chain links TRBV5-5 to TRBJ2-3; D remains ambiguous. This CDR3 is 15 amino acids long. Trimming stripped 4 bases from V and 0 bases from J, with 12 bases between. Germline CDR1 reads SGHKS; CDR2 reads YYEKEE (reference sequence).

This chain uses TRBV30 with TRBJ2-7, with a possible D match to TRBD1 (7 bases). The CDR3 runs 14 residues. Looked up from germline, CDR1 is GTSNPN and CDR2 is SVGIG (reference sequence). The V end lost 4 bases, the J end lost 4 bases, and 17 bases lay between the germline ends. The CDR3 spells CAWTGLSGGYEQYF. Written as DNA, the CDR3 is TGTGCCTGGACGGGACTCTCAGGGGGGTACGAGCAGTACTTC.

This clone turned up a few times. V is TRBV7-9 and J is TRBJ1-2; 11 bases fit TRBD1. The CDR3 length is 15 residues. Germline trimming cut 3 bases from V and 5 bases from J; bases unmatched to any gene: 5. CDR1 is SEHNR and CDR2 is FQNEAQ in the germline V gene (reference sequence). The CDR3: CASSFTDRGRYGYTF. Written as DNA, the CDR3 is TGTGCCAGCAGCTTCACGGACAGGGGGCGTTATGGCTACACCTTC.

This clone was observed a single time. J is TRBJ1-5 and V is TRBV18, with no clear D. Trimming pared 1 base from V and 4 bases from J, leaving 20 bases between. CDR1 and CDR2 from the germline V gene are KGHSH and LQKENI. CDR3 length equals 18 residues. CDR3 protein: CASSPRALSRSENQPQHF. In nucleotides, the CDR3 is TGTGCCAGCTCACCACGTGCTCTCTCGCGGAGTGAGAATCAGCCCCAGCATTTT.

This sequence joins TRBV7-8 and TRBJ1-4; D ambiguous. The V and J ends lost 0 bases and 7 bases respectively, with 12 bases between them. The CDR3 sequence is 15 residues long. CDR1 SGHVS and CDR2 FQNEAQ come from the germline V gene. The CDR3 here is CASSLAPGSAEKLFF. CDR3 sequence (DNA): TGTGCCAGCAGCTTAGCCCCGGGGTCGGCTGAAAAACTGTTTTTT.

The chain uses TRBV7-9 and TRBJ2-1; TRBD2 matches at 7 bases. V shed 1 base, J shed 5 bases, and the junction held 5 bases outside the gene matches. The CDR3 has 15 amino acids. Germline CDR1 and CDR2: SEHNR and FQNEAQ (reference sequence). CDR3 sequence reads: CASSLEAGFNNEQFF. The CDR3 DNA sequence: TGTGCCAGCAGCTTAGAAGCGGGGTTTAACAATGAGCAGTTCTTC.

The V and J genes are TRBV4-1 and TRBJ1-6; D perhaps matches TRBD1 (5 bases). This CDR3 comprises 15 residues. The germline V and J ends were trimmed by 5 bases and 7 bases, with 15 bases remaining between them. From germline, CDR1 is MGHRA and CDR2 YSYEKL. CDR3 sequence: CASSVDGAGNSPLHF. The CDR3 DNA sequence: TGCGCCAGCAGCGTCGATGGGGCAGGGAATTCACCCCTCCACTTT.

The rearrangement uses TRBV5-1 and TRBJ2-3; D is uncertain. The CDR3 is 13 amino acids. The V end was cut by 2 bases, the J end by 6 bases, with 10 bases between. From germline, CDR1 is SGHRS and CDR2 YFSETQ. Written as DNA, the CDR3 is TGCGCCAGCAGCTTAAACAGCAGGGATACGCAGTATTTT. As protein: CASSLNSRDTQYF.

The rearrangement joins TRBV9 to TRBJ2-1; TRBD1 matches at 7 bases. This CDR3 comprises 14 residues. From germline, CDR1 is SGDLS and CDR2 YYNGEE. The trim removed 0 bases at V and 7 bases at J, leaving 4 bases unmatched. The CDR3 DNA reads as TGTGCCAGCAGCGTAGAGAGGGGGCCTAATGAGCAGTTCTTC. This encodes CASSVERGPNEQFF.

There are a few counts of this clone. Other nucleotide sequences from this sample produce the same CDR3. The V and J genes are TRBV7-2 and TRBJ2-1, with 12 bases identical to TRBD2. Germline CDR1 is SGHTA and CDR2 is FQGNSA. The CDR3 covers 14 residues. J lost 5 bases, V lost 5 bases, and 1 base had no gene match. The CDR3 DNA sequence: TGTGCCAGCAGCCGGACTAGCGGGAACAATGAGCAGTTCTTC. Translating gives CASSRTSGNNEQFF.

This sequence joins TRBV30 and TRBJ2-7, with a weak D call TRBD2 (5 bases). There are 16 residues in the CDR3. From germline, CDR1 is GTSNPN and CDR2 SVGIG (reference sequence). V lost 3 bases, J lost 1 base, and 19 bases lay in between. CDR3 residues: CAWSQWSASLSYEQYF. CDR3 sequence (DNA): TGTGCCTGGAGCCAGTGGAGCGCTAGCCTATCCTACGAGCAGTACTTC.

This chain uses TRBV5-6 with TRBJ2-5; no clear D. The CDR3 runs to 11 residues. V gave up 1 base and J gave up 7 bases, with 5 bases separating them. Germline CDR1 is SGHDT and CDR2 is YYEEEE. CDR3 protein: CASSLRGTQYF. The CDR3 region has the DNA TGTGCCAGCAGCTTGAGAGGGACCCAGTACTTC. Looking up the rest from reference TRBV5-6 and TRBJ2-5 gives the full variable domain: DAGVTQSPTHLIKTRGQQVTLRCSPKSGHDTVSWYQQALGQGPQFIFQYYEEEERQRGNFPDRFSGHQFPNYSSELNVNALLLGDSALYLCASSLRGTQYFGPGTRLLVL.

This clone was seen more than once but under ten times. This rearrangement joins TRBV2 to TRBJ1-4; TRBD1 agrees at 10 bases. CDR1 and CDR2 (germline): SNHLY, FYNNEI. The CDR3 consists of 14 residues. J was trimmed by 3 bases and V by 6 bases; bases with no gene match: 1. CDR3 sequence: CASSGTGANEKLFF. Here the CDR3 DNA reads TGTGCCAGCAGCGGGACAGGGGCTAATGAAAAACTGTTTTTT.

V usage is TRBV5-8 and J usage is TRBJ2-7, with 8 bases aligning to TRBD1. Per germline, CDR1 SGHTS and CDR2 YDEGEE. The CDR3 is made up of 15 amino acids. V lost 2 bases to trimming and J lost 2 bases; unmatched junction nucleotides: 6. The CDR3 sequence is CASSLPTGVTYEQYF. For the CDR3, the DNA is TGTGCCAGCAGCTTACCGACAGGGGTCACCTACGAGCAGTACTTC.